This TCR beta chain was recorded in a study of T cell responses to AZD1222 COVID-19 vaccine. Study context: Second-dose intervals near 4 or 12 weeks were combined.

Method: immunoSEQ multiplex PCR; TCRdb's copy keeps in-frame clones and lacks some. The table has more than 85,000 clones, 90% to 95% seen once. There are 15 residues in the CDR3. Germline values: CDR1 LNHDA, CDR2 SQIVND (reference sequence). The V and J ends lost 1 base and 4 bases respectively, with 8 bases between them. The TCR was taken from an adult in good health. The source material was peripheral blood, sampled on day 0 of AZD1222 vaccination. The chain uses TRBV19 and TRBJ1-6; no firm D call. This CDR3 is CASSIGPAYNSPLHF. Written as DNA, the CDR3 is TGTGCCAGTAGTATAGGGCCAGCGTATAATTCACCCCTCCACTTT.